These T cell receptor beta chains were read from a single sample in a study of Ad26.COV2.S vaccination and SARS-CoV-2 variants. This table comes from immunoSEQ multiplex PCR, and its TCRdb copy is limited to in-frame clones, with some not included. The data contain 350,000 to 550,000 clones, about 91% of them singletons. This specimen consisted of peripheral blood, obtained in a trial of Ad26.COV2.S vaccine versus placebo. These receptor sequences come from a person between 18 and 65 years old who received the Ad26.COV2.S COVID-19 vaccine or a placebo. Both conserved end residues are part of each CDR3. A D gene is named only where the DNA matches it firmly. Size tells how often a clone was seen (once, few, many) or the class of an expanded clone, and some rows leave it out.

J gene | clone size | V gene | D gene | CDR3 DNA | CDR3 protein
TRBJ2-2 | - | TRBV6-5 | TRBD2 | TGTGCCAGCACCCCTTGGGGGGGGGACACCGGGGAGCTGTTTTTT | CASTPWGGDTGELFF
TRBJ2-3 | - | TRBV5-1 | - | TGCGCCAGCAGCTTGGCGGGGGCAGATACGCAGTATTTT | CASSLAGADTQYF
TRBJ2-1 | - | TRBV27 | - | TGTGCCAGCAGTATTCTGAGCTCCTACAATGAGCAGTTCTTC | CASSILSSYNEQFF
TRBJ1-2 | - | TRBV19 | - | TGTGCCAGTAGTTCAACCCGGGACGGAATAAGCTATGGCTACACCTTC | CASSSTRDGISYGYTF
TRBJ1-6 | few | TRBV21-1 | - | TGTGCCAGCAGCAAAGGGGGCACAGGGCCATATAATTCACCCCTCCACTTT | CASSKGGTGPYNSPLHF
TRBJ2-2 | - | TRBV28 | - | TGTGCCAGCAGTTTATTTGGTTCCGGGGAGCTGTTTTTT | CASSLFGSGELFF
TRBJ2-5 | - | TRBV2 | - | TGTGCCAGCAGTGATGGCTCCTCGTCACAAGAGACCCAGTACTTC | CASSDGSSSQETQYF
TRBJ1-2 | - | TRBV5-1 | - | TGCGCCAGCAGGGACGGGTCAGGGAGTGCCTATGGCTACACCTTC | CASRDGSGSAYGYTF
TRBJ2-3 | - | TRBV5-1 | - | TGCGCCAGCGGGCTCGGCCGGGGGATGACAGATACGCAGTATTTT | CASGLGRGMTDTQYF
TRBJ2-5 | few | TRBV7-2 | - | TGTGCCAGCAGCTTTAGGCCTAGGGGAGGAGAGACCCAGTACTTC | CASSFRPRGGETQYF
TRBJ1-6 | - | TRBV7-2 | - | TGTGCCAGCAGCTTAGGGGAAGGCGTAGCCTATAATTCACCCCTCCACTTT | CASSLGEGVAYNSPLHF
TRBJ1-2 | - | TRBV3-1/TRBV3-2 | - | TGTGCCAGCAGCTGGTTGGACAGAAACTATGGCTACACCTTC | CASSWLDRNYGYTF
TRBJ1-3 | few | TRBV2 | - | TGTGCTAGACAGCGGTCCTCTGGAAACACCATATATTTT | CARQRSSGNTIYF
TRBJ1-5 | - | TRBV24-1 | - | TGTGCCACCGGGGGGGCAGGGTTCAATCAGCCCCAGCATTTT | CATGGAGFNQPQHF
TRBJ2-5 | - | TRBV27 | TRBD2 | TGTGCCAGCAGAAGACTAGCGGGAGGTATTGAGACCCAGTACTTC | CASRRLAGGIETQYF
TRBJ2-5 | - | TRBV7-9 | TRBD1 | TGTGCCAGCAGCAGCCACCGGGACAGTCAAGAGACCCAGTACTTC | CASSSHRDSQETQYF
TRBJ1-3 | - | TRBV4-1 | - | TGCGCCAGCAGCCAACCCGGGGGGCCTCGTGAAAACACCATATATTTT | CASSQPGGPRENTIYF
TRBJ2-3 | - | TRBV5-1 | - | TGCGCCACCGCGAGGGGACAGAGGGTCGTGCGGGGGGCAGATACGCAGTATTTT | CATARGQRVVRGADTQYF
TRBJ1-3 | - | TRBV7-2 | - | TGTGCCAGCAGCCCTGGTCGGAGCTCTGGAAACACCATATATTTT | CASSPGRSSGNTIYF
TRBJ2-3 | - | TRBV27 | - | TGTGCCAGCAGTTTCTATAGCACAGATACGCAGTATTTT | CASSFYSTDTQYF
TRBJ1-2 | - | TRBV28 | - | TGTGCCAGCAGTTTATATCGCTTACCGTATGGCTACACCTTC | CASSLYRLPYGYTF
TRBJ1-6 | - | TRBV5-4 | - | TGTGCCAGCAGAGAAGTCGCACAGGGAACTAATTCACCCCTCCACTTT | CASREVAQGTNSPLHF
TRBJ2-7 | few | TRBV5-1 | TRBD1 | TGCGCCAGCAGCTTATGGCCGACAGGGAAAGGGAATCCAGCCTACGAGCAGTACTTC | CASSLWPTGKGNPAYEQYF
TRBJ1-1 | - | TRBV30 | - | TGTGCCTGGAGCATGGGCGCTGAAGCTTTCTTT | CAWSMGAEAFF
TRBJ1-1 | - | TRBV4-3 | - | TGCGCCAGCAGCCAAGAATATTCGGGGGGTGCCGTGAACACTGAAGCTTTCTTT | CASSQEYSGGAVNTEAFF
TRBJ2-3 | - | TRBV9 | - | TGTGCCAGCAAAGCGGGCGAGAGCACAGATACGCAGTATTTT | CASKAGESTDTQYF
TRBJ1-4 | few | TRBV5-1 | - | TGCGCCAGCAGCTTGGCACCAAACAAAGCTAATGAAAAACTGTTTTTT | CASSLAPNKANEKLFF
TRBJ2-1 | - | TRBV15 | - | TGTGCCACCACCCGAGCCGGGGGTGTATATGAGCAGTTCTTC | CATTRAGGVYEQFF
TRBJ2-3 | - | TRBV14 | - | TGTGCCAGCAGCCAAGCTTCCCTTTTCGGTACGCAGTATTTT | CASSQASLFGTQYF
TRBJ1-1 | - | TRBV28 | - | TGTGCCAGCATTCAATTACTCCCGGGGTACCTGAACACTGAAGCTTTCTTT | CASIQLLPGYLNTEAFF
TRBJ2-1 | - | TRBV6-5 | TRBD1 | TGTGCCAGCAGGCACCGGGACAGGGGAGACAATGAGCAGTTCTTC | CASRHRDRGDNEQFF
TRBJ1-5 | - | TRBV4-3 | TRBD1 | TGCGCCAGCAGCCAAGACTATACAGGGGCTTGGCAGCCCCAGCATTTT | CASSQDYTGAWQPQHF
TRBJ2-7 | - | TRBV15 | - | TGTGCCACCAGTAGACAGGTTTCCTACGAGCAGTACTTC | CATSRQVSYEQYF
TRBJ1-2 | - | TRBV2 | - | TGTGCCAGCAGCGCCTTGGCAGGGGAAGGGGGCTACACCTTC | CASSALAGEGGYTF
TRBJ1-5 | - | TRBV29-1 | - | TGCAGCGTCAAACGGGGGGATCAGCCCCAGCATTTT | CSVKRGDQPQHF
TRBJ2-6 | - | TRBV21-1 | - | TGTGCCAGCAGCAAAGTTTGGACCTTCCTTTCTGGGGCCAACGTCCTGACTTTC | CASSKVWTFLSGANVLTF
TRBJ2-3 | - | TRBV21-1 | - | TGTGCCAGCAGCAAAGAACCCAGCACAGATACGCAGTATTTT | CASSKEPSTDTQYF
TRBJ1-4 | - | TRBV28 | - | TGTGCCAGCAGAGATCCGCAGGGGCTCAGGGAAAAACTGTTTTTT | CASRDPQGLREKLFF
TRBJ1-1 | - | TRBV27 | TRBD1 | TGTGCCAGCAGGTATTGGGACAGAGCGAACACTGAAGCTTTCTTT | CASRYWDRANTEAFF
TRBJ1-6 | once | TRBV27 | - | TGTGCCAGCAGCGAGTATAATTCACCCCTCCACTTT | CASSEYNSPLHF
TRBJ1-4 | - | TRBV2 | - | TGTGCCAGCAGAGGTTTAGGGGAAAAACTGTTTTTT | CASRGLGEKLFF
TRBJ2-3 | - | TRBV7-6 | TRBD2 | TGTGCCAGCAGCTTTCCTGTCCTAGCGGGGGCCGAGAGCACAGATACGCAGTATTTT | CASSFPVLAGAESTDTQYF